What follows describes a single T cell receptor beta chain. This entry is derived from a study of shared clonotypes between healthy human individuals. Sequencing was performed with immunoSEQ multiplex PCR; in TCRdb, only in-frame clones are kept and a portion is missing. The repertoire has some 2.1 million clones, 85% to 95% of them found once; the top ten carry 0.1% to 0.15%. The CDR3 spans 17 residues. Germline values: CDR1 MDHEN, CDR2 SYDVKM. V gave up 6 bases and J gave up 9 bases; unmatched junction bases: 19. The receptor was isolated from a man younger than 35 in good health. This chain connects TRBV28 to TRBJ2-4, with 8 positions matching TRBD1. Sequenced sample: naive CD4+ T cells sorted from blood. Subset denoted: CD45RA+ positively selected. Written as DNA, the CDR3 is TGTGCCAGCAGGACGGAGGGGCTCGGACAGGGAAGGAGCATTCAGTACTTC. It encodes CASRTEGLGQGRSIQYF.